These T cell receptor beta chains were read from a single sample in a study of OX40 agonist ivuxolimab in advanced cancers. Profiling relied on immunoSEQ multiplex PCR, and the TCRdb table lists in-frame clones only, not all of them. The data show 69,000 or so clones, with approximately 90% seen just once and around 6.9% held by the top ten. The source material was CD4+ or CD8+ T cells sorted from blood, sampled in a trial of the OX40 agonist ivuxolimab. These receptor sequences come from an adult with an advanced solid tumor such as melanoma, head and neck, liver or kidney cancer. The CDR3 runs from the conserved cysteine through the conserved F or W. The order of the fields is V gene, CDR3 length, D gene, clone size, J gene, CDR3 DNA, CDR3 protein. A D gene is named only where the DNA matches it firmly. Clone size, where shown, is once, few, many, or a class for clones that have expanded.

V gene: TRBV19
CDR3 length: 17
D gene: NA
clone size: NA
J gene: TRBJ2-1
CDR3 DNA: TGTGCCAGTAGTACCCCCAGCGCGGGGGCCCTGTTCTATGAGCAGTTCTTC
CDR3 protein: CASSTPSAGALFYEQFF

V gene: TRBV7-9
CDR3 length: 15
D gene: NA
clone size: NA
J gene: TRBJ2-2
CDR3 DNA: TGTGCCAGCAGCTTAAAACCGGGAGACACCGGGGAGCTGTTTTTT
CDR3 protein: CASSLKPGDTGELFF

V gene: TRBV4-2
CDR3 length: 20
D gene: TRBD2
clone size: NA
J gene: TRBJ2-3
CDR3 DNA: TGTGCCAGCAGCCAAGGCGTCGGGACTAGCGGGGTACCTAGCACAGATACGCAGTATTTT
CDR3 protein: CASSQGVGTSGVPSTDTQYF

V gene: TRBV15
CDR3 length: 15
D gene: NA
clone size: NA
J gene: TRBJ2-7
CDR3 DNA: TGTGCCACCAGCAGAGGGGGGCTTGGGAGATACGAGCAGTACTTC
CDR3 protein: CATSRGGLGRYEQYF

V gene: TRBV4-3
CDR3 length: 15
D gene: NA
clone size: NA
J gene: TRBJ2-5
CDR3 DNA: TGCGCCAGCAGCCAAGGGGCAATAGCACAAGAGACCCAGTACTTC
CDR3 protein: CASSQGAIAQETQYF

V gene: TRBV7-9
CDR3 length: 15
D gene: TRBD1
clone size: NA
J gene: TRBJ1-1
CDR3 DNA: TGTGCCAGCAGCATAACGGCAGGGGGCCCCACTGAAGCTTTCTTT
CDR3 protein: CASSITAGGPTEAFF

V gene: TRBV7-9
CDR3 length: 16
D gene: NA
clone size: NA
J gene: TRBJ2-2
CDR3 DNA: TGTGCCAGCAGCCCCGTTGGGGGGGCGGGCACCGGGGAGCTGTTTTTT
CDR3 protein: CASSPVGGAGTGELFF

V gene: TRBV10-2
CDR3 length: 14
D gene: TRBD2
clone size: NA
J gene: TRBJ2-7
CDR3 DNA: TGCGCCAGCAGCCCGCGGGAGGGAACCTACGAGCAGTACTTC
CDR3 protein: CASSPREGTYEQYF

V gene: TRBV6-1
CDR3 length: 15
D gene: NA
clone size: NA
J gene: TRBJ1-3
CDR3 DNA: TGTGCCAGCAGTGGGGAAATGAGCTCTGGAAACACCATATATTTT
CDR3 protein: CASSGEMSSGNTIYF

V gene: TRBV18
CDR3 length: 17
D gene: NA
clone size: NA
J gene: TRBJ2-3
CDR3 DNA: TGTGCCAGCTCACGACCCCAAGGGGGACCCGGCACAGATACGCAGTATTTT
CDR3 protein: CASSRPQGGPGTDTQYF

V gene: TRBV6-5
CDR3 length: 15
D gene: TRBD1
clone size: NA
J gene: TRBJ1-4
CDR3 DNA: TGTGCCAGCAGTCCCGGGACAGGTGCCAATGAAAAACTGTTTTTT
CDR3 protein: CASSPGTGANEKLFF

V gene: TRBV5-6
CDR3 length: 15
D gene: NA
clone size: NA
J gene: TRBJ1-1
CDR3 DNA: TGTGCCAGCAGCCGGGGGAGTTCCCGGCAGGGTGAAGCTTTCTTT
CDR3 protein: CASSRGSSRQGEAFF

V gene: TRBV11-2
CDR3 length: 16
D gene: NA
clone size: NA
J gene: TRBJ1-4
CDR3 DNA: TGTGCCAGCAGCCGAGACTACAGGACAACTAATGAAAAACTGTTTTTT
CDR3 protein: CASSRDYRTTNEKLFF

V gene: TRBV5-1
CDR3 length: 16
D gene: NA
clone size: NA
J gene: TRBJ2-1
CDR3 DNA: TGCGCCAGCAGCTTTCCCACGACTAGAGACTCCAATGAGCAGTTCTTC
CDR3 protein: CASSFPTTRDSNEQFF

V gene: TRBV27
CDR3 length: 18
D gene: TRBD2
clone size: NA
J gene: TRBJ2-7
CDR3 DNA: TGTGCCAGCAGTTTATCCGTGGCGGGGGGACAAACACACTACGAGCAGTACTTC
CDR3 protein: CASSLSVAGGQTHYEQYF

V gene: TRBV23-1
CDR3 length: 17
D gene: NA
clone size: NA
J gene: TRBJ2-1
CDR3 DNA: TGCGCCAGCAGTCAACCGGGCAGAGAATCCCCCTACAATGAGCAGTTCTTC
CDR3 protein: CASSQPGRESPYNEQFF

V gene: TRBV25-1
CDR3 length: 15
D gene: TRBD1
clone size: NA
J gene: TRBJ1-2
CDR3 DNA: TGTGCCAGCAGTGCGACAGGGGCCGGAAACTATGGCTACACCTTC
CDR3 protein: CASSATGAGNYGYTF

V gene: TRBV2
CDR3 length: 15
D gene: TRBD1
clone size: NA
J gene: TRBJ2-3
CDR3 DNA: TGTGCCAGCAGTTACAGGGGGCGCATAACAGATACGCAGTATTTT
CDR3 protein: CASSYRGRITDTQYF

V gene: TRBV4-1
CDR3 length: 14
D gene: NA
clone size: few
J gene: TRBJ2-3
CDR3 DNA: TGCGCCAGCAGCCAAGTCGGAGGCACAGATACGCAGTATTTT
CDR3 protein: CASSQVGGTDTQYF

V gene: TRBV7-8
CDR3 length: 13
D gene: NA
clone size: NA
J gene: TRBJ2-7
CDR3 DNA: TGTGCCAGCAGCCCAGAAGGGGACTACGAGCAGTACTTC
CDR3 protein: CASSPEGDYEQYF

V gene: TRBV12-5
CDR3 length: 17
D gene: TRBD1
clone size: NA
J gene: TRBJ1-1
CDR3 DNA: TGTGCTAGTGGTTTCTCCTCCGGGACAGGGGTTTACACTGAAGCTTTCTTT
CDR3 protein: CASGFSSGTGVYTEAFF

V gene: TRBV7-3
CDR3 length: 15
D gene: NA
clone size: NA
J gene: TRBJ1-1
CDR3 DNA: TGTGCCAGCAGCTTACAGGGGAGCGGCAACACTGAAGCTTTCTTT
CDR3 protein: CASSLQGSGNTEAFF

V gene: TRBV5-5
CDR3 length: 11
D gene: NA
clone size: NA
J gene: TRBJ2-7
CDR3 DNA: TGTGCCAGCAGCTCGACCTACGAGCAGTACTTC
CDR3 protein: CASSSTYEQYF

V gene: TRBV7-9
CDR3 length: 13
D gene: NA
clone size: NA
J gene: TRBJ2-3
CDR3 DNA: TGTGCCAGCAGCCCGATATATACAGATACGCAGTATTTT
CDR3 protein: CASSPIYTDTQYF

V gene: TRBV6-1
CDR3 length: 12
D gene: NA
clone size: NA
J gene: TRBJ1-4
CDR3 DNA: TGTGCCAGCAGTGAACAGGGAGAAAAACTGTTTTTT
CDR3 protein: CASSEQGEKLFF

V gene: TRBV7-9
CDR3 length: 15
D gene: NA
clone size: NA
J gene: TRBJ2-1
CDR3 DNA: TGTGCCAGCAGCTTAGCCTGGGGCTCCTACAATGAGCAGTTCTTC
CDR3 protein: CASSLAWGSYNEQFF

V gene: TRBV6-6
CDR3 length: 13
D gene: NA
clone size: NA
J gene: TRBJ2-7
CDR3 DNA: TGTGCCAGCACTGACATGGTCTTCTACGAGCAGTACTTC
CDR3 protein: CASTDMVFYEQYF

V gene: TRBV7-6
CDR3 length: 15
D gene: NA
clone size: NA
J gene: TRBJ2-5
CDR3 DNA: TGTGCCAGCAGCTTGGCCGGGACTTCGAGAGGGACCCAGTACTTC
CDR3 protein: CASSLAGTSRGTQYF

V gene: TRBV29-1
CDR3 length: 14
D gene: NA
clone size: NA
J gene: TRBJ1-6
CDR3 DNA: TGCAGCGTTCGGTTTCCGGACAGTGGGGTCCCCCTCCACTTT
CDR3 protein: CSVRFPDSGVPLHF

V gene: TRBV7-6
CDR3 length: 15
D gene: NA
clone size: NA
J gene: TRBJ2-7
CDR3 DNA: TGTGCCAGCAGCTTAGAGTCATCTTATACCTACGAGCAGTACTTC
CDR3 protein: CASSLESSYTYEQYF

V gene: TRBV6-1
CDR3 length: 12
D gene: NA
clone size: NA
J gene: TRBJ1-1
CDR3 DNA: TGTGCCAGCAGGTATGGGGAAACTGAAGCTTTCTTT
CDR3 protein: CASRYGETEAFF

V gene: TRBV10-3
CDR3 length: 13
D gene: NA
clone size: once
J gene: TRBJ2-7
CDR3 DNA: TGTGCCATCAGTGACCCGGGACGGGACGAGCAGTACTTC
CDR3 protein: CAISDPGRDEQYF

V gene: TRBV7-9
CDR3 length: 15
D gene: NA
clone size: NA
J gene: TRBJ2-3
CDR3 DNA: TGTGCCAGCAGCTTAGTGGCGGGAAGCACAGATACGCAGTATTTT
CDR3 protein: CASSLVAGSTDTQYF

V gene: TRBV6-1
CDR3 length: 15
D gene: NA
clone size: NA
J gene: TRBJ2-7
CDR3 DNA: TGTGCCAGCAGTGAATCCCCCGACAGCTCCTACGAGCAGTACTTC
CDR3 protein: CASSESPDSSYEQYF

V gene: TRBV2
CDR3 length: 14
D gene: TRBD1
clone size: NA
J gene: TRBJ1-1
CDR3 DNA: TGTGCCAGCAGTGAATCAGGGGGTTTCACTGAAGCTTTCTTT
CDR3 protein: CASSESGGFTEAFF

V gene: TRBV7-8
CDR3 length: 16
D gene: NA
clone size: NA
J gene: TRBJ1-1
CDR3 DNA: TGTGCCAGCAGCTTAGGGATCGGACGCTGGAACACTGAAGCTTTCTTT
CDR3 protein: CASSLGIGRWNTEAFF

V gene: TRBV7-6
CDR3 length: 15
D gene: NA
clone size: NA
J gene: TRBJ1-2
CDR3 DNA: TGTGCCAGCAGCTTATCGCCTGGACAGCCCTATGGCTACACCTTC
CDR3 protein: CASSLSPGQPYGYTF

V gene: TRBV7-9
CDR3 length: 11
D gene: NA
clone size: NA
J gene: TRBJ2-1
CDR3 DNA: TGTGCCAGCAGCTTCCGGAATGAGCAGTTCTTC
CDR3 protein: CASSFRNEQFF

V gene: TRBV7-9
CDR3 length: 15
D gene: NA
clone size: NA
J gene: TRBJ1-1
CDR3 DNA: TGTGCCAGCAGCCCTCAGAAAAAGGCGAACACTGAAGCTTTCTTT
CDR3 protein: CASSPQKKANTEAFF

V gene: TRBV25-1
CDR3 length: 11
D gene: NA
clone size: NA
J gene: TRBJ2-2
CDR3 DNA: TGTGCCAGCAGTCCCAACGGGGAGCTGTTTTTT
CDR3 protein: CASSPNGELFF

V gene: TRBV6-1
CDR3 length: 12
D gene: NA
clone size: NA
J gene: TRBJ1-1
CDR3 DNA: TGTGCCAGCAGTGAAGACTACGCTGAAGCTTTCTTT
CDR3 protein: CASSEDYAEAFF

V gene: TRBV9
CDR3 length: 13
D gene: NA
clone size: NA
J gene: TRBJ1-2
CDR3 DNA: TGTGCCAGCAGCGGACTACAGGGCAATGGCTACACCTTC
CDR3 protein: CASSGLQGNGYTF

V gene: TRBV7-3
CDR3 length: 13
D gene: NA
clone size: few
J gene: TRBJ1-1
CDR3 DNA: TGTGCCAGCAGCTTAATGATGCACACTGAAGCTTTCTTT
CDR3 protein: CASSLMMHTEAFF

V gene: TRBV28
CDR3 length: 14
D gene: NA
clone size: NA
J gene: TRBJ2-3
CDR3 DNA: TGTGCCAGCAGCTTTCTCGGGATGACAGATACGCAGTATTTT
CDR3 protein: CASSFLGMTDTQYF

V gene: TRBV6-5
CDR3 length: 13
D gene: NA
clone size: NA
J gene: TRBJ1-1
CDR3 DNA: TGTGCCAGCAGTTTCTCAGGGGTCACTGAAGCTTTCTTT
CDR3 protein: CASSFSGVTEAFF

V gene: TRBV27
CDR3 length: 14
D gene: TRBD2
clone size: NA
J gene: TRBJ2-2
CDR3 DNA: TGTGCCAGCGGAGCGGGGGGGCTATTCGGGGAGCTGTTTTTT
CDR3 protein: CASGAGGLFGELFF

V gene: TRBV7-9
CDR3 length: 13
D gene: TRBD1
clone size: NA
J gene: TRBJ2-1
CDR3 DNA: TGTGCCAGCAGCTTGACAGGGGTCAATGAGCAGTTCTTC
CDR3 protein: CASSLTGVNEQFF